This record concerns one T cell receptor (beta chain) sequence. What this receptor recognizes is not known. Within one base of it there is no much larger clone, and no base qualities were kept. Using the deep immunoSEQ assay, multiplex PCR amplified TCR CDR3 regions from genomic DNA. Genomic DNA extracted from each cell subset was distributed evenly over all wells of several immunoSEQ 96-well plates, and each plate served as one replicate. For unsorted PBMC, each replicate PCR was loaded with roughly 330 ng genomic DNA, equivalent to about 33,000 T cell genomes. Unsorted PBMC genomic DNA was sequenced across ten immunoSEQ deep assay plates. Purified libraries were quantified with a Qubit 3.0 fluorometer, sized on a Bioanalyzer 2100, and re-quantified with the KAPA Library Quantification kit. Every immunoSEQ 96-well plate was sequenced on a dedicated single-read 150-cycle Illumina NextSeq 550 flow cell. The authors processed their data as follows. The immunoSEQ output contained only junctional sequences without quality scores, so filtering could not match that applied to full-length reads. To assign V/J genes and CDR3, sequences were annotated using PyIR, a Python wrapper for IgBLAST v1.9, with IMGT germline references. Reads were removed for weak V/J assignments (E-value above 1e-6), missing CDR3, stop codons, out-of-frame junctions, or ambiguous translated residues. A V3J clonotype was defined by an identical inferred V gene, J gene, and CDR3 amino acid sequence. Percentage overlap between repertoires was computed as shared unique clonotypes divided by the size of the smaller repertoire. RTK rarefaction, the Chao1 estimator, and Recon v2.1 estimates of unobserved clonotypes were used to assess repertoire richness. Not all clones reach the TCRdb copy of this immuneACCESS table, which keeps in-frame sequences only. Checked studies attribute under half of the gap to unresolved V genes and leave the rest unexplained. V and J calls and clone size follow that table, whereas D and trimming were derived from the DNA. The sample contains 450,000 to 500,000 clones, roughly 80% of them found a single time. The ten largest clonotypes hold roughly 13% of the sample.

This specimen belongs to a study of shared clonotypes between healthy human individuals (dated by TCRdb to about 2020). Background on the whole study: The cohort comprised two women and a few men aged 18 to 49 years. To estimate repertoire size and how much clonotypes are shared between individuals, the study performed deep sequencing of blood TCR repertoires from five healthy adults. To increase sequencing depth and limit assay-specific biases, different laboratories used diverse techniques to prepare libraries and sequence TCR repertoires. Leukapheresis yielded between about 0.9 and 8.9 billion PBMCs per donor. What the work shows at the level of the full study, not this receptor alone: Pairwise subsampling indicated that sequencing depth was expected to affect the degree of clonotype sharing among donors. Sampling was limited to blood, and TCR repertoires in tissue likely differ from TCR repertoires in blood. The genetic and exposure-history diversity represented was limited by the small number of donors.

Reading the germline V gene gives CDR1 SGHRS and CDR2 YFSETQ. Trimming at the junction amounts to 3 bases on V and 1 base on J, and the germline ends lie 13 bases apart. The CDR3 covers 16 residues, taking in both the cysteine and the phenylalanine. Just the 48-base CDR3 DNA is kept, in frame starting at base 1. The donors were healthy, HIV-negative adults with no recently reported acute infections or vaccinations. Only Caucasian adults living in Nashville, Tennessee, USA were represented among the donors. For unsorted samples, tens of millions of PBMCs were counted, and genomic DNA was extracted using the QIAamp DNA Blood Mini kit. Blood was collected by leukapheresis, and PBMCs were isolated by Ficoll-Histopaque density gradient centrifugation and then cryopreserved in liquid nitrogen vapor phase.

The sequence joins TRBV5-1 to TRBJ2-2, with a weak D call of TRBD2 (7 bases match). The source material was PBMCs. The sequence came from a woman aged 40 to 50 in good health. Some clones in this sample may be carry-over from other donors' samples. For the CDR3, the sequence is CASSSGRGMNTGELFF. The nucleotides read TGCGCCAGCAGCTCAGGGAGGGGGATGAACACCGGGGAGCTGTTTTTT.